This record concerns one TCR beta chain sequence. The antigen is undetermined. The record originates from a study of beta chain features in type 1 diabetes. Study results and caveats: An over-representation of cells with high TCR expression could result from cDNA sequencing. A potential influence of HLA type upon TCRB rearrangement remained unresolved herein. A moderate, significant TCRB CDR3 shortening appeared in type 1 diabetes across four CD4+ subsets.

The entirety of the isolated RNA underwent reverse transcription, so expressed TCRB transcripts were sequenced. Sequenced by immunoSEQ multiplex PCR; TCRdb stores in-frame clones only, minus some. The table has about 650,000 clones, roughly an eighth seen once. Source material: naive CD4+ T cells from blood. This receptor was identified in a young man with type 1 diabetes.

The CDR3 is CASSQQTGLNTGELFF. The DNA for the CDR3 is TGCGCCAGCAGCCAACAAACAGGGTTGAACACCGGGGAGCTGTTTTTT. The gene calls are TRBV4-3 and TRBJ2-2; D perhaps matches TRBD1 (6 bases). V lost 2 bases and J lost 1, with 11 bases in between. Per the germline V gene, CDR1 is LGHNA and CDR2 is YSLEER. This CDR3 region has 16 residues.